This T cell receptor (beta chain) was identified in a study of regulatory T cells in long-lasting Graves disease. HTBI primers from iRepertoire and Arm-PCR of CDR3 regions yielded the TCR beta libraries. MiXCR was run by TCRdb on the multiplex PCR reads, yielding one entry per CDR3 protein. The repertoire holds 350,000 to 450,000 distinct CDR3 sequences, with 16% as singletons. Stated time point: newly diagnosed GD, antithyroid drugs for less than 3 months. RNA extracted from PBMCs served as the sequencing template. This clonotype occurred many times. This CDR3 region has 13 residues. V lost 4 bases, J lost 7 bases, and 7 bases stayed unmatched. From germline, CDR1 is MNHNS and CDR2 SASEGT. The sample was also reused in another study, on T cells in Graves' hyperthyroidism and ophthalmopathy.

This sequence was found in a man in his forties or fifties with Graves disease. The gene calls are TRBV6-1 and TRBJ2-7, with TRBD1 identical over 7 bases. The sample was peripheral blood mononuclear cells (PBMCs), taken at new diagnosis, from a patient treated with antithyroid drugs. The DNA for the CDR3 is TGTGCCAGCAGTGGCCCGGGACAGAGTGAGCAGTACTTC. It specifies CASSGPGQSEQYF.